This T cell receptor beta chain emerged from a study of shared T cell receptors in the human thymus. Clones were sequenced by immunoSEQ multiplex PCR, and TCRdb holds only the in-frame ones, with some missing. Counted here are hundreds of thousands of clones, around 87% occurring once; the ten biggest clones make up roughly 0.0094%. The ends were cut back, 5 bases at V and 2 bases at J, with 23 bases in the middle. This CDR3 contains 18 residues. Germline CDR1 reads SGHTA; CDR2 reads FQGNSA. The same sample was also used in a study of human thymus T cells. Turning to that study: All donors were healthy Finnish infants who were undergoing corrective surgery to treat congenital heart defects. Resections that were taken during corrective heart surgery supplied the thymus tissue. What related research reported was that thymic repertoires overlapped highly among unrelated individuals.

V gene TRBV7-2 combines with J gene TRBJ2-3; D is ambiguous. The sequence was obtained from a boy younger than two with a congenital heart defect. The source material was thymocytes. CDR3 in DNA: TGTGCCAGCAGCCCGCACAAAACGGGTCTGCGGAACACAGATACGCAGTATTTT. Translating gives CASSPHKTGLRNTDTQYF.